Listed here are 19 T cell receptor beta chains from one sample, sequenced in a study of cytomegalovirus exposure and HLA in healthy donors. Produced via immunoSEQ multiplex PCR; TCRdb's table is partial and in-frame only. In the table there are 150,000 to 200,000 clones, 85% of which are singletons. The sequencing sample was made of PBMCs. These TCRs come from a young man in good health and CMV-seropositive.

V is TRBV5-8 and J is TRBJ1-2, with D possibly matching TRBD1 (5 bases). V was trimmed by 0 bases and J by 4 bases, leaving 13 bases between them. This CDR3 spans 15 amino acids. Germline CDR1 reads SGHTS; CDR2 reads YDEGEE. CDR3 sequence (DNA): TGTGCCAGCAGCTTGGGGGGCCCGGCTGGCTATGGCTACACCTTC. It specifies CASSLGGPAGYGYTF.

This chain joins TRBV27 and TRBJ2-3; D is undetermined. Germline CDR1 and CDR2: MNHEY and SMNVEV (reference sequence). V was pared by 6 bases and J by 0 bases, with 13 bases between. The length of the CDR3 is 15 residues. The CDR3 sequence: CASRSLETSTDTQYF. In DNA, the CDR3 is TGTGCCAGCAGGTCTTTAGAGACTAGCACAGATACGCAGTATTTT.

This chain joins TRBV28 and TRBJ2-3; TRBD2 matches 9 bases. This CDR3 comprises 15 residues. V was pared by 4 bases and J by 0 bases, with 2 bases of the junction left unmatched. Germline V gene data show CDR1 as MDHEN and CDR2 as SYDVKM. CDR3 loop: CASSSLAGSTDTQYF. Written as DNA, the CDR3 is TGTGCCAGCAGTTCGCTAGCGGGGAGCACAGATACGCAGTATTTT.

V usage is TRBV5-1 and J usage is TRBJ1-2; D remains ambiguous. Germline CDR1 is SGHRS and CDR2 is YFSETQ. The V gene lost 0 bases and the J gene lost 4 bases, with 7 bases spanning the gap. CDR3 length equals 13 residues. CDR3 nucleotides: TGCGCCAGCAGCTTGGGTGACTTCTATGGCTACACCTTC. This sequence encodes CASSLGDFYGYTF.

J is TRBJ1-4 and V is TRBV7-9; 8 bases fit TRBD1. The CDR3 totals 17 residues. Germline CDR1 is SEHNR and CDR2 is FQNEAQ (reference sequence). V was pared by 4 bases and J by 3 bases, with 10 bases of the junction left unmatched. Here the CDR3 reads CASSSSQGAGPNEKLFF. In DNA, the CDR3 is TGTGCCAGCAGCTCGTCTCAGGGGGCGGGGCCTAATGAAAAACTGTTTTTT. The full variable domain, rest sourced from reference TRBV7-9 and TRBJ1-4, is DTGVSQNPRHKITKRGQNVTFRCDPISEHNRLYWYRQTLGQGPEFLTYFQNEAQLEKSRLLSDRFSAERPKGSFSTLEIQRTEQGDSAMYLCASSSSQGAGPNEKLFFGSGTQLSVL.

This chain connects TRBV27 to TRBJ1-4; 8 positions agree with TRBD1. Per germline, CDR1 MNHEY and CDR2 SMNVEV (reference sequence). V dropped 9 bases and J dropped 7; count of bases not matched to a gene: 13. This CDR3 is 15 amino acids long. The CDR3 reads CASGDRRVKSEKLFF. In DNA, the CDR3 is TGTGCCAGTGGGGACAGGAGAGTAAAATCTGAAAAACTGTTTTTT. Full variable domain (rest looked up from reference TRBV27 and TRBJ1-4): EAQVTQNPRYLITVTGKKLTVTCSQNMNHEYMSWYRQDPGLGLRQIYYSMNVEVTDKGDVPEGYKVSRKEKRNFPLILESPSPNQTSLYFCASGDRRVKSEKLFFGSGTQLSVL.

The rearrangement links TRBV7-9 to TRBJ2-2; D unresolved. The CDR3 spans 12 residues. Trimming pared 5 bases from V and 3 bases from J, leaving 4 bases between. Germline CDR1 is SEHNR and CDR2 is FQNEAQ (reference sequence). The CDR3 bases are TGTGCCAGCAGCCCGGACACCGGGGAGCTGTTTTTT. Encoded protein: CASSPDTGELFF.

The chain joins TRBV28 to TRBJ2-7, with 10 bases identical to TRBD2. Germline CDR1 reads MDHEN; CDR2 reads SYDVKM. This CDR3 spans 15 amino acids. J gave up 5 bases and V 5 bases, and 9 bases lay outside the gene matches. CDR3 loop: CASSHLAGAHHEQYF. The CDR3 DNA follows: TGTGCCAGCAGTCATCTAGCGGGAGCCCACCACGAGCAGTACTTC.

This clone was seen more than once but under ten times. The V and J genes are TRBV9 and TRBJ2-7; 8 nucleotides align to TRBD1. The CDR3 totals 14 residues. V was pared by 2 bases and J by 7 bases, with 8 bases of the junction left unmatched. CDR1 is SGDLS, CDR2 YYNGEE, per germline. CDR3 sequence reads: CASSVRGQKEEQYF. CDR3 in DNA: TGTGCCAGCAGCGTCAGGGGGCAGAAAGAAGAGCAGTACTTC.

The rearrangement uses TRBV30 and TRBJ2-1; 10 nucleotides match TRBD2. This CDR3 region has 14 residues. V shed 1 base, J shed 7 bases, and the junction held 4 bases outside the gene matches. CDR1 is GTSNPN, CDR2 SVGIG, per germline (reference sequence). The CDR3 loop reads CAWSGTSGSNEQFF. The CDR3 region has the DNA TGTGCCTGGAGTGGGACTAGCGGCTCAAATGAGCAGTTCTTC.

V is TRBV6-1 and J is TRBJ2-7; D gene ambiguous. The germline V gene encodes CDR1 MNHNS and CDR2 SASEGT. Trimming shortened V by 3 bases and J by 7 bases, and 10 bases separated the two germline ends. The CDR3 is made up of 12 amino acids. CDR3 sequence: CASSDSSWEQYF. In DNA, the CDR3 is TGTGCCAGCAGTGATTCAAGCTGGGAGCAGTACTTC.

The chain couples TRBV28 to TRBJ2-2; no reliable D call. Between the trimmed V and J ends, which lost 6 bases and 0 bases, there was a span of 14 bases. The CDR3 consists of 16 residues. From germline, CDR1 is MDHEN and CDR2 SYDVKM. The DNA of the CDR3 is TGTGCCAGCAGCCGAACTGAAATAGCGAACACCGGGGAGCTGTTTTTT. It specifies CASSRTEIANTGELFF.

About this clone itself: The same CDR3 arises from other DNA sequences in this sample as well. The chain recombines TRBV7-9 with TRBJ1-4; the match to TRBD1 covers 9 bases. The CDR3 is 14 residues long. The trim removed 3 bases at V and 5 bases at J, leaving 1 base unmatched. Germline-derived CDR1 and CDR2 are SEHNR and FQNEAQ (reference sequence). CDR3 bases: TGTGCCAGCAGCTTGGGACAGGGCAATGAAAAACTGTTTTTT. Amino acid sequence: CASSLGQGNEKLFF.

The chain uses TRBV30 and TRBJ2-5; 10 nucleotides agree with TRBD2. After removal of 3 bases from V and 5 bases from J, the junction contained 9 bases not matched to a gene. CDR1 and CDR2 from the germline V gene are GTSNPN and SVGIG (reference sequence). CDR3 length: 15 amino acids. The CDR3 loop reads CAWRDSLAGAETQYF. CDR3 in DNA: TGTGCCTGGAGGGATAGCCTAGCGGGAGCGGAGACCCAGTACTTC.

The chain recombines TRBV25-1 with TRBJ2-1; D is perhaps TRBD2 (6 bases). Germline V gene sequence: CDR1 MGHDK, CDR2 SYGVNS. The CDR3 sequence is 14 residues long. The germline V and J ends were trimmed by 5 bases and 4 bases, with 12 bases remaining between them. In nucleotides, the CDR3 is TGTGCCAGCAGTATTGGAGGGGTTTACAATGAGCAGTTCTTC. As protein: CASSIGGVYNEQFF.

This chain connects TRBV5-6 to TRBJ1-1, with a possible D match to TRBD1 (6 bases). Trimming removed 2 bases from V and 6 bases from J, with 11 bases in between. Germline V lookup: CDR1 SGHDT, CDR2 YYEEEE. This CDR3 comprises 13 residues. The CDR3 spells CASSLQGKAEAFF. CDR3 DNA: TGTGCCAGCAGCTTACAGGGAAAGGCTGAAGCTTTCTTT.

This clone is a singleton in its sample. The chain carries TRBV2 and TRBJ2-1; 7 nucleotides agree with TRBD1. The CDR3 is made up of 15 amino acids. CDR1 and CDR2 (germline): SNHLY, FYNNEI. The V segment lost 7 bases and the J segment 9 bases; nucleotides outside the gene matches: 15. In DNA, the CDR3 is TGTGCCAGCACCGAAGCTTCAACAGGGGCCCGTGAGCAGTTCTTC. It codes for CASTEASTGAREQFF.

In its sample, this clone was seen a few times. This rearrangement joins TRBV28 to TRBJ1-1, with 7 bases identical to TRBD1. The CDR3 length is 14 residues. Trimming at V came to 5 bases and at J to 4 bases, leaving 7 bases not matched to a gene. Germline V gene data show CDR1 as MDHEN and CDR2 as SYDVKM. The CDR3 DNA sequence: TGTGCCAGCAGTGGTGACAGGGAGAGCACTGAAGCTTTCTTT. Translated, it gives CASSGDRESTEAFF.

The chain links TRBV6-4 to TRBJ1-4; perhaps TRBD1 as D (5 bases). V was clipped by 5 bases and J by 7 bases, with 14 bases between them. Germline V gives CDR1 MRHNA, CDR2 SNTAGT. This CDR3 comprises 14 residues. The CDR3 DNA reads TGTGCCAGCAGTCGAACAGGATCGGGTGAAAAACTGTTTTTT. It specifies CASSRTGSGEKLFF.